This TCR beta chain was obtained from a study of T cell responses to AZD1222 COVID-19 vaccine. Study-wide results and limits: Two AZD1222 doses significantly raised spike-specific TCR breadth and depth over controls. Only 5 to 7 individuals given AZD1222 were seropositive at baseline.

This CDR3 is 18 amino acids long. The V end lost 2 bases, the J end lost 0 bases, and 17 bases lay between the germline ends. Germline-derived CDR1 and CDR2 are MNHEY and SMNVEV (reference sequence). The table lists this clone with a count of one. Its antigen is unidentified. Generated by immunoSEQ multiplex PCR, the TCRdb table keeps only in-frame clones and is missing some. The table lists around 160,000 clones, about 92% of them singletons. The TCR was taken from an adult in good health. The material was peripheral blood, obtained on day 0 of AZD1222 vaccination. The chain carries TRBV27 and TRBJ2-1, with a weak D call TRBD2 (6 bases). CDR3 residues: CASSLAVGEAPSYNEQFF. CDR3 DNA: TGTGCCAGCAGTTTAGCGGTGGGGGAGGCCCCCTCCTACAATGAGCAGTTCTTC.